This T cell receptor (beta chain) was retrieved from a study of shared clonotypes between healthy human individuals. Study-wide results and caveats: Naive CD4 clonotypes were shared across a few donors at around 5.4%.

On this clone: No antigen is known for it.

At a deep level, the assay was run. An even split of each subset's genomic DNA across several immunoSEQ plates was performed. Sorted subsets were amplified in replicate PCRs using around 220 ng DNA, tens of thousands of T cell genomes. Assay used: immunoSEQ multiplex PCR; TCRdb lists only in-frame clones, some missing. The sample has over 75,000 clones, approximately 63% seen once. Between the trimmed V and J ends, which lost 5 bases and 6 bases, there was a span of 11 bases. CDR3 length: 12 amino acids. The germline gives CDR1 MDHEN, CDR2 SYDVKM. The sample taken for sequencing was memory CD8+ T cells sorted from blood. Subset reported: CD45RO+ cells pooled with CCR7-negative TemRA cells. The chain has TRBV28 and TRBJ2-7; TRBD1 is a possible D gene (5 bases). The receptor's source is a man aged 30 to 39 in good health. The CDR3 region is CASSVRVGEQYF. The DNA of the CDR3 is TGTGCCAGCAGTGTCAGGGTCGGCGAGCAGTACTTC.